The TCR beta chain under discussion was sequenced for a study of blood T cell repertoires in COVID-19. At the level of the study: Acute and convalescent COVID-19 samples came from the United States, Italy and Spain. Sample material is recorded as cDNA or gDNA derived from T cells, B-cell-depleted T cells, or PBMCs.

Those enrolled, adults aged roughly 18 to 89 years, came from about two dozen US areas. The study assigned cohorts using participant-reported clinical history. V lost 7 bases, J lost 3 bases, and 7 bases stayed unmatched. The CDR3 length is 14 residues. Germline lookup yields CDR1 SEHNR and CDR2 FQNEAQ (reference sequence). Measured with immunoSEQ multiplex PCR; TCRdb has only the in-frame clones, and not every one. The sample yields around 420,000 clones, approximately 91% seen once. The source is a woman aged 40 to 49 with acute COVID-19. The sequencing sample was made of PBMCs or T cells enriched from blood (not recorded which). The chain combines TRBV7-9 with TRBJ2-7; the match to TRBD1 covers 9 bases. In nucleotides, the CDR3 is TGTGCCAGCAAGGGACAGGGAGGGAACTACGAGCAGTACTTC. Protein product: CASKGQGGNYEQYF.